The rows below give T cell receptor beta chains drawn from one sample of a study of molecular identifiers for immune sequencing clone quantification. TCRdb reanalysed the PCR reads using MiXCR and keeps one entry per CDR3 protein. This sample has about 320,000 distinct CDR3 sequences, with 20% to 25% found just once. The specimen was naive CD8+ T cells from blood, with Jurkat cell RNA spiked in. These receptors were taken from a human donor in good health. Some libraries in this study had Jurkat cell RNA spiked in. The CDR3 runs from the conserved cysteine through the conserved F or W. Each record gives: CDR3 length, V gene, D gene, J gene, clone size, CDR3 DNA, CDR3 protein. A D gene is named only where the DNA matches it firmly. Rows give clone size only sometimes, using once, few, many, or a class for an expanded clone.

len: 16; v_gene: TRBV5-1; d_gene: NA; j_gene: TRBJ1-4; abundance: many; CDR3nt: TGCGCCAGCAGCTTGATGGGCCCCAAGGCTGATGAAAAACTGTTTTTT; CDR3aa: CASSLMGPKADEKLFF
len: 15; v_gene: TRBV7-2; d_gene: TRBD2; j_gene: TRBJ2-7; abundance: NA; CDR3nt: TGTGCCAGCAGCTTAGGTGGCGGGGGCTCCTACGAGCAGTACTTC; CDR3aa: CASSLGGGGSYEQYF
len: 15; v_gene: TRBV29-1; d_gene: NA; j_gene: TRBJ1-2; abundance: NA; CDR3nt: TGCAGCGTTGTAGCTCTTGACAGCCCGAACTATGGCTACACCTTC; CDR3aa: CSVVALDSPNYGYTF
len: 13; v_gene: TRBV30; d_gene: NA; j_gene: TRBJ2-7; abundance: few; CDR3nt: TGTGCCTGGAGTGCGGGCAGGGGTTACGAGCAGTACTTC; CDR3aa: CAWSAGRGYEQYF
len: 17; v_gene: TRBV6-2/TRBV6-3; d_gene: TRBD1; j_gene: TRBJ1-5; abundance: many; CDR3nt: TGTGCCAGCAGTTTCCGACTCGGACAGGGTGACAATCAGCCCCAGCATTTT; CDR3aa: CASSFRLGQGDNQPQHF
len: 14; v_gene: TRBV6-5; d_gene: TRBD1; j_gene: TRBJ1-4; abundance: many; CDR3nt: TGTGCCAGCAGTCCGGACAGGGTTAATGAAAAACTGTTTTTT; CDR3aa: CASSPDRVNEKLFF
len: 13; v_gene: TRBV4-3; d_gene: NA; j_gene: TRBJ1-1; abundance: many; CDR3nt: TGCGCCAGCAGCCAATTTAGGGGCACTGAAGCTTTCTTT; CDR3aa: CASSQFRGTEAFF
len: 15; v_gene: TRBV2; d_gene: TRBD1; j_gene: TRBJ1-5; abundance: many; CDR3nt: TGTGCCAGCAGTGGGTGGGGGACAGATAATCAGCCCCAGCATTTT; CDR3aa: CASSGWGTDNQPQHF
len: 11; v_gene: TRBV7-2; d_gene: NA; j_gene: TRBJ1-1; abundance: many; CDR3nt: TGTGCCAGCAGCGAGAACACTGAAGCTTTCTTT; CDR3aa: CASSENTEAFF
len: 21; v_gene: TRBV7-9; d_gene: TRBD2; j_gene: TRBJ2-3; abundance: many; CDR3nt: TGTGCCAGCAGCTTACCGCACCTACTAGCGGGGGGGCGACTTAGCACAGATACGCAGTATTTT; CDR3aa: CASSLPHLLAGGRLSTDTQYF
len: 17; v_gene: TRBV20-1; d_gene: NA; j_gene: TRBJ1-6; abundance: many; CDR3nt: TGCAGTGCAACCGACAGCCAATTGGGCTCCTATAATTCACCCCTCCACTTT; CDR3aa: CSATDSQLGSYNSPLHF
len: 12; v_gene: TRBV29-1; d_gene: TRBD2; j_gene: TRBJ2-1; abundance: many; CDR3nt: TGCAGCGTTGCCGGGGGGTACAATGAGCAGTTCTTC; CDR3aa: CSVAGGYNEQFF
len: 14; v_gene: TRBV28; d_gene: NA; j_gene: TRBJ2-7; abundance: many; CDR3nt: TGTGCCAGCAGTTTAAGTCATCCCTCCTACGAGCAGTACTTC; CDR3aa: CASSLSHPSYEQYF
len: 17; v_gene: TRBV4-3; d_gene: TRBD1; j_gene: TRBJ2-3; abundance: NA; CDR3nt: TGCGCCAGCAGCCAAGCACCGGGACAGGTCCCCACAGATACGCAGTATTTT; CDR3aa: CASSQAPGQVPTDTQYF
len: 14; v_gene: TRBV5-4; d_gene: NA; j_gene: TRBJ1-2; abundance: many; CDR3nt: TGTGCCAGCAGCCCAACCGACAGTCTCTATGGCTACACCTTC; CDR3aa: CASSPTDSLYGYTF
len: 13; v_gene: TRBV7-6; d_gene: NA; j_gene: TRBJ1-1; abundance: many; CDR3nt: TGTGCCAGCAGTCTGAGGGAAAACACTGAAGCTTTCTTT; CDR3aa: CASSLRENTEAFF
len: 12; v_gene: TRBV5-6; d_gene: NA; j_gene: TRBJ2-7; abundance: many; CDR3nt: TGTGCCAGCAGCTTCGGGGTCTACGAGCAGTACTTC; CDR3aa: CASSFGVYEQYF
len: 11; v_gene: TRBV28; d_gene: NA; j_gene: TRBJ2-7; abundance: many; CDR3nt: TGTGCCAGCTGTATAACTCGTGAGCAGTACTTC; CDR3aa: CASCITREQYF
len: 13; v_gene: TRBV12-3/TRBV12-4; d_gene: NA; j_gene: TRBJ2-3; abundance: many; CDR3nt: TGTGCCAGCAGCACAACCTTCACAGATACGCAGTATTTT; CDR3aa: CASSTTFTDTQYF
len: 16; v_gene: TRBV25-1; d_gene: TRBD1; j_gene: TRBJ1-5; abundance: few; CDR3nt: TGTGCCAGCAGTTCCGCTAGGGGGCCGAGCAATCAGCCCCAGCATTTT; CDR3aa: CASSSARGPSNQPQHF
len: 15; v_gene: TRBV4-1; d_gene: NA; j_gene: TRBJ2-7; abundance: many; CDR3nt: TGCGCCAGCAGCCAAGAACCGGCCCTAACCTACGAGCAGTACTTC; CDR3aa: CASSQEPALTYEQYF
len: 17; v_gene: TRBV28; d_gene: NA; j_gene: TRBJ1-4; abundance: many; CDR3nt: TGTGCCAGCAGTTTCACAAGCGGGGGGCGAGAGGATGAAAAACTGTTTTTT; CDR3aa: CASSFTSGGREDEKLFF
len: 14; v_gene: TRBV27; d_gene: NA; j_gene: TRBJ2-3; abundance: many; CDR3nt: TGTGCCAGCAGTAAGCTAGAGTCCACAGATACGCAGTATTTT; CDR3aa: CASSKLESTDTQYF
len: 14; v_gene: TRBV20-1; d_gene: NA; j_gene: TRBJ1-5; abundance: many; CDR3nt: TGCAGTGCTAGACAGGGGCCGGAGTTTCAGCCCCAGCATTTT; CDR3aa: CSARQGPEFQPQHF
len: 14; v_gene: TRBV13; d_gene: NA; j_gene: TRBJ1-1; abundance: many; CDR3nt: TGTGCCAGCTCACAGAGTATCGGGAACACTGAAGCTTTCTTT; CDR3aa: CASSQSIGNTEAFF
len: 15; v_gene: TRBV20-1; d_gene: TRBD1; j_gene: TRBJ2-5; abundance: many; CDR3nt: TGCAGTGCTACCCGGGACAGATCGTACCAAGAGACCCAGTACTTC; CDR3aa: CSATRDRSYQETQYF
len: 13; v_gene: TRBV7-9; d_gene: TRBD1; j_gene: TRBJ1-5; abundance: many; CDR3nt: TGTGCCAGCGGACAGGGGAACGATCAGCCCCAGCATTTT; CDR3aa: CASGQGNDQPQHF
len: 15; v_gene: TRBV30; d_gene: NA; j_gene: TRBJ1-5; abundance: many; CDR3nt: TGTGCCTGGAGTGTAGGGCAGGGTGTCAATCAGCCCCAGCATTTT; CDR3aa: CAWSVGQGVNQPQHF
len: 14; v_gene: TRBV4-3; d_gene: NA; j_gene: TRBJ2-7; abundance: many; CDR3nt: TGCGCCAGCAGCCAAGATCTTCGGGGGTACGAGCAGTACTTC; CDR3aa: CASSQDLRGYEQYF
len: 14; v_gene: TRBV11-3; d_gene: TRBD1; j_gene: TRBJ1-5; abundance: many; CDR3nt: TGTGCCAGCAACAGGAGGACAGGTAATCAGCCCCAGCATTTT; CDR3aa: CASNRRTGNQPQHF
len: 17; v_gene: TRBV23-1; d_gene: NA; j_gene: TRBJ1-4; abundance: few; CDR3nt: TGCGCCAGCAGACGACGGCCTAGCGGGGAAAATGAGGAAAAACTGTTTTTT; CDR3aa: CASRRRPSGENEEKLFF
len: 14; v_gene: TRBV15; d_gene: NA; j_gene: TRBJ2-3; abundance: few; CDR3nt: TGTGCCACCAGCGGCGTCCTGAGCACAGATACGCAGTATTTT; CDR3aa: CATSGVLSTDTQYF
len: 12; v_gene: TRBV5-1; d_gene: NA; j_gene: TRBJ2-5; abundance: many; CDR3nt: TGCGCCAGCAGAGGGGATCAAGAGACCCAGTACTTC; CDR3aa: CASRGDQETQYF
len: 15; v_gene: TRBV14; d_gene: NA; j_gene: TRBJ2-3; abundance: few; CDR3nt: TGTGCCAGCAGCCAAGGTGACACATCCACAGATACGCAGTATTTT; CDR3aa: CASSQGDTSTDTQYF
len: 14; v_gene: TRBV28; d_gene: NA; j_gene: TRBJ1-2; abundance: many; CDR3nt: TGTGCCAGCAGTCCATGGGGGGAGGACTATGGCTACACCTTC; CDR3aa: CASSPWGEDYGYTF
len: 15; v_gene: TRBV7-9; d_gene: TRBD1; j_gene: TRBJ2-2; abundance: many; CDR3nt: TGTGCCAGCAGCTCTCACCGGGACAGCACCGGGGAGCTGTTTTTT; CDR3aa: CASSSHRDSTGELFF
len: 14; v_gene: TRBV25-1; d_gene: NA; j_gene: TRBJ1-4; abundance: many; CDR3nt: TGTGCCAGCAGACCAACAGGGAATAATGAAAAACTGTTTTTT; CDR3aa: CASRPTGNNEKLFF
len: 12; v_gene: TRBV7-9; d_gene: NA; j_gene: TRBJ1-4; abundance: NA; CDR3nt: TGTGCCAGCAGTACAGGGAATGAAAAACTGTTTTTT; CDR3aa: CASSTGNEKLFF
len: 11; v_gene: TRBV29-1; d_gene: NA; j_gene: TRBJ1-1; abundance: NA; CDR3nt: TGCAGCGTTGAGATGGCCGGCTTGTCTTTCTTT; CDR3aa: CSVEMAGLSFF
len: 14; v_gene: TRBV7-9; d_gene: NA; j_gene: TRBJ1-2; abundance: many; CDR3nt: TGTGCCAGCAGCTTAGCGCAAGTTAACTATGGCTACACCTTC; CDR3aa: CASSLAQVNYGYTF
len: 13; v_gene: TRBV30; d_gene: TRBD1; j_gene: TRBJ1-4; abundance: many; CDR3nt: TGTGCCTGCACAGGGGCGACCAATGAAAAACTGTTTTTT; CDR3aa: CACTGATNEKLFF
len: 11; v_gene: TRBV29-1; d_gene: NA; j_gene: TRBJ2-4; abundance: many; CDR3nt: TGCAGCGTTGTCCGGATAGGCATTCAGTACTTC; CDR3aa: CSVVRIGIQYF
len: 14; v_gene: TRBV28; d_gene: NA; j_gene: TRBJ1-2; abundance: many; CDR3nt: TGTGCCAGCAGTTTGCGAGGGATTAACTATGGCTACACCTTC; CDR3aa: CASSLRGINYGYTF
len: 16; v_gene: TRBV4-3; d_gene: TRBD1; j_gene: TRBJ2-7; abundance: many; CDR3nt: TGCGCCAGCAGCCAAGACCCCACCGGGACAGGGAACGAGCAGTACTTC; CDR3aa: CASSQDPTGTGNEQYF
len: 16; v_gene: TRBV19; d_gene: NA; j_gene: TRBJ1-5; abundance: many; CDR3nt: TGTGCCAGTAGTATAGGTGGCAGCTTAAGCAATCAGCCCCAGCATTTT; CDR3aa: CASSIGGSLSNQPQHF
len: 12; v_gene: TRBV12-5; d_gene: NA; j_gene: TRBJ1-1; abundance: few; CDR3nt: TGTGCTAGTGGTTTCGTGAACACTGAAGCTTTCTTT; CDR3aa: CASGFVNTEAFF
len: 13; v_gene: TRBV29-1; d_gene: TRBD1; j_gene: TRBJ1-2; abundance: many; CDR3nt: TGCAGCGTTGATTTCCGGGACAGCTATGGCTACACCTTC; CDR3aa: CSVDFRDSYGYTF
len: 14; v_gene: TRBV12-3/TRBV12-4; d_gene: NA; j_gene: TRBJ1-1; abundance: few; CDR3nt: TGTGCCAGCGAGCTTGGTGGTTGGAACACTGAAGCTTTCTTT; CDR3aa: CASELGGWNTEAFF
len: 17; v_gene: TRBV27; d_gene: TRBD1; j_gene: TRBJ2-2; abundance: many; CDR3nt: TGTGCCAGCAGTTTAACAGGGGGCCATGCGAACACCGGGGAGCTGTTTTTT; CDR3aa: CASSLTGGHANTGELFF
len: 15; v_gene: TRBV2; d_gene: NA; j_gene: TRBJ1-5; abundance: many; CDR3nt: TGTGCCAGCAGTGAGGCGGACGTTAGCAATCAGCCCCAGCATTTT; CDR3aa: CASSEADVSNQPQHF
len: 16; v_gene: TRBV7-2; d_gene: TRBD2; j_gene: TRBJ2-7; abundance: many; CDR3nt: TGTGCCAGCAGCTTACCGGGACTAGTTTTAACCTACGAGCAGTACTTC; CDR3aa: CASSLPGLVLTYEQYF
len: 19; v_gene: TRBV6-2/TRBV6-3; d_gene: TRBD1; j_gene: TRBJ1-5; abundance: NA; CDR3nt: TGTGCCAGCAGTTCAATGACAGGGGATACCCTTTTGGCTAATCAGCCCCAGCATTTT; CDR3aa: CASSSMTGDTLLANQPQHF
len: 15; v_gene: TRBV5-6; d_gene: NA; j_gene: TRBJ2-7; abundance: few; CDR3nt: TGTGCCAGCAGCTTGGGCCGGTCTAAATCCTACGGGCAGTACTTC; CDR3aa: CASSLGRSKSYGQYF
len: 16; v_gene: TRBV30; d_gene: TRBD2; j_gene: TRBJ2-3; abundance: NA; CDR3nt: TGTGCCTGGAGTGTAGGTCTAGCGGGAGGGACAGATACGCAGTATTTT; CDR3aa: CAWSVGLAGGTDTQYF
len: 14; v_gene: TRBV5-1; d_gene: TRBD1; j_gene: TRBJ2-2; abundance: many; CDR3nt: TGCGCCAGCAGCTGGACAGGGGTCACCGGGGAGCTGTTTTTT; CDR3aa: CASSWTGVTGELFF
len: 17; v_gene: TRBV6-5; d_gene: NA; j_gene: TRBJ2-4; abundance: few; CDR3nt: TGTGCCAGCAGACCGACGACAGGTTTACTAGCCAAAAACATTCAGTACTTC; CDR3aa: CASRPTTGLLAKNIQYF
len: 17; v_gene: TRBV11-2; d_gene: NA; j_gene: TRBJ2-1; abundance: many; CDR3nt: TGTGCCAGCAGCTTATATCGGCAGATTAGCTCCTACAATGAGCAGTTCTTC; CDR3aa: CASSLYRQISSYNEQFF
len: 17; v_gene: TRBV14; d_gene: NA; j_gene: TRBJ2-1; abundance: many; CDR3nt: TGTGCCAGCAGCCAATACCTCGCGGTAGCGGAGGGGAATGAGCAGTTCTTC; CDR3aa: CASSQYLAVAEGNEQFF
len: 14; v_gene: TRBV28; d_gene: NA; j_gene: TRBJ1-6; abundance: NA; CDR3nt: TGTGCCAGCAGTGTCACTCGTTATAATTCACCCCTCAACTTT; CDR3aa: CASSVTRYNSPLNF